Sequencing of this T cell receptor beta chain was carried out in a study of vaccination effects on CD4 cells after COVID-19. This clone was detected only once. What it binds is unknown. TCRdb's copy holds only in-frame clones and misses some; the assay was immunoSEQ multiplex PCR. This sample carries under 80,000 clones, 78% of them seen once, and the ten largest clones take roughly a tenth. Viral peptide pool expansion of antigen-specific CD4+ T cells preceded sequencing in the ViraFEST assay. Culture lasted under 13 days before CD4+ T cell isolation. Each vaccine recipient was nucleocapsid antibody negative and had no prior SARS-CoV-2 infection. With approximately 9.8 ug/ml peptides and around 10 IU/ml IL-2, over 1.5 million PBMC per well were cultured. Study results and caveats: Among infection- and vaccine-induced clones, marked clonal contraction occurred late after vaccination.

Per germline, CDR1 LNHNV and CDR2 YYDKDF (reference sequence). The ends were cut back, 5 bases at V and 2 bases at J, with 10 bases in the middle. The CDR3 loop spans 14 amino acids. This TCR was sampled from a human donor who received a COVID-19 vaccine. The rearrangement links TRBV15 to TRBJ1-5; a possible D gene is TRBD1 (6 bases). The sequences come from CD4+ T cells from PBMCs cultured with SARS-CoV-2 spike peptides, collected before COVID-19 vaccination. The CDR3 DNA follows: TGTGCCACCAGCGAGGACAGACGCAATCAGCCCCAGCATTTT. Its protein product is CATSEDRRNQPQHF.